This TCR beta chain was retrieved from a study of T cell responses to AZD1222 COVID-19 vaccine. Second-dose intervals of approximately 4 or approximately 12 weeks were pooled. Germline CDR1 is SQVTM and CDR2 is ANQGSEA. The CDR3 consists of 12 residues. V lost 7 bases to trimming and J lost 5 bases, with 12 bases between them. Libraries were prepared by immunoSEQ multiplex PCR; TCRdb keeps only in-frame clonotypes and omits some of them. In the table there are about 120,000 clones, around 87% of which are singletons. The source was peripheral blood, collected 28 days after the second AZD1222 dose. The chain combines TRBV29-1 with TRBJ1-3; D is undetermined. The TCR was taken from an adult who received the AZD1222 COVID-19 vaccine. Written as DNA, the CDR3 is TGCAGCGCTCTCGACAATCGAAACACCATATATTTT. This encodes CSALDNRNTIYF.